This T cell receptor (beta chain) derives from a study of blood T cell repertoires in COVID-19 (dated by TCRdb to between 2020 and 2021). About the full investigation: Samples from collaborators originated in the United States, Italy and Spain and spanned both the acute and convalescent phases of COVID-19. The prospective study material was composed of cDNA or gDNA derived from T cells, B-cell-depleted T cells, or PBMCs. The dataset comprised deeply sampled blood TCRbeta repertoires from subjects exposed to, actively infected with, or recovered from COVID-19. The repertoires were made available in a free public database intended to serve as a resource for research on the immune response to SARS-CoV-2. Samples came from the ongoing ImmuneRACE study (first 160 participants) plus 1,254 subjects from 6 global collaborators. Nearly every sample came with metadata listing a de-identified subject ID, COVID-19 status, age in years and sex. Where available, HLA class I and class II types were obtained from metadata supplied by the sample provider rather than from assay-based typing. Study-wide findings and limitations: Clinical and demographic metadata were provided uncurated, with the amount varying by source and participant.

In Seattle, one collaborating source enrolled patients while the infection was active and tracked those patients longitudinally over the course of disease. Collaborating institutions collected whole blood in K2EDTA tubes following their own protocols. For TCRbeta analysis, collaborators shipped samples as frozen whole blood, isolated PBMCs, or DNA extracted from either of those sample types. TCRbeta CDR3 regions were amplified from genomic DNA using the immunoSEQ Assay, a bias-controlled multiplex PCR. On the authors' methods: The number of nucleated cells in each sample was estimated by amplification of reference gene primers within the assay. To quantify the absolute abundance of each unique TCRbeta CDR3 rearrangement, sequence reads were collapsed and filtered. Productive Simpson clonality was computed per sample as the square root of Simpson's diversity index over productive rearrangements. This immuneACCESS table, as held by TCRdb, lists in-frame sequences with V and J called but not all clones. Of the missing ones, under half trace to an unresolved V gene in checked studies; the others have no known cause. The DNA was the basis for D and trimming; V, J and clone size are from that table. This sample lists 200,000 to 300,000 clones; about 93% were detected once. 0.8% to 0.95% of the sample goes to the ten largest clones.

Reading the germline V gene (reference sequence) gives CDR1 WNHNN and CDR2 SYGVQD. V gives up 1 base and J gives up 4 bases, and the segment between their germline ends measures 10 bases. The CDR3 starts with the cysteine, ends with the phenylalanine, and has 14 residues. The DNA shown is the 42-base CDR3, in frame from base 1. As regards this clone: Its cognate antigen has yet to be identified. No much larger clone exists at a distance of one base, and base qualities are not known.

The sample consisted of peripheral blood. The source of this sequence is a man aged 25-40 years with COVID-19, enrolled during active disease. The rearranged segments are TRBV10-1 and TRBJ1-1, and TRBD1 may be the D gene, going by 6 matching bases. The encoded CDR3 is CASSEYREGTEAFF. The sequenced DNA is TGCGCCAGCAGTGAGTACAGGGAGGGCACTGAAGCTTTCTTT.